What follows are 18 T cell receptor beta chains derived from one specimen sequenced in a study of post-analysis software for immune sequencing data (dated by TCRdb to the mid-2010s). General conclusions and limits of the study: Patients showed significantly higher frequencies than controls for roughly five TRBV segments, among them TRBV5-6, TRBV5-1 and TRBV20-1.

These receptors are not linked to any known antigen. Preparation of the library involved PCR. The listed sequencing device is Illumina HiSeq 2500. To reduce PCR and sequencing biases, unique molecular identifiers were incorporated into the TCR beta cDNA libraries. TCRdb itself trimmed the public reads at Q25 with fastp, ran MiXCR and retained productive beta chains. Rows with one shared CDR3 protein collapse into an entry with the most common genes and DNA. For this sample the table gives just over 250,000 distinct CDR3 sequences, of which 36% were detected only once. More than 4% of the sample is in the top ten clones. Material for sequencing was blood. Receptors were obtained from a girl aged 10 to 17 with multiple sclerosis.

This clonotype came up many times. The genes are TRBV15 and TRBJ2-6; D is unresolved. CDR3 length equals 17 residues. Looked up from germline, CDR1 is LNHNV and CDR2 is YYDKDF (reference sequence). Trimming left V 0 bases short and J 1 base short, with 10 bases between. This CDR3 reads CATSRDLMGSGANVLTF. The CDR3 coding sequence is TGTGCCACCAGCAGAGACCTCATGGGTTCTGGGGCCAACGTCCTGACTTTC.

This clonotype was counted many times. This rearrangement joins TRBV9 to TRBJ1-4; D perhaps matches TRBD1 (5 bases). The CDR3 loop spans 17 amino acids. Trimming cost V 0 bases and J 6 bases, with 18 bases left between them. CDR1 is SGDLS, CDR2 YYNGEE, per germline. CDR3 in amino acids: CASSVGLSSGRDEKLFF. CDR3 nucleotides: TGTGCCAGCAGCGTAGGCCTCTCTTCGGGGCGGGATGAAAAACTGTTTTTT.

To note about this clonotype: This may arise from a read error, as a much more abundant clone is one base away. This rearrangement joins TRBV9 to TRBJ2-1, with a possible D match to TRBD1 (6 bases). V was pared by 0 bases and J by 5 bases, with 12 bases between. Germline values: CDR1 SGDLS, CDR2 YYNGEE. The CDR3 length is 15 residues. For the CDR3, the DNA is TGTGCCAGCAGCGTAGCCGGGGACACAAACAATGAGCAGTTCTTC. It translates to CASSVAGDTNNEQFF.

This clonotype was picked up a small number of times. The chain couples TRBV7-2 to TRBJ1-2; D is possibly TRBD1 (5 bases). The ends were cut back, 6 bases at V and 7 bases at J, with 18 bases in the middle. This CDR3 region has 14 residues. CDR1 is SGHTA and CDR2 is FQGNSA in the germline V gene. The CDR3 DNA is TGTGCCAGCAGATCCCCTGGGACTTTAACTGGCTACACCTTC. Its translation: CASRSPGTLTGYTF.

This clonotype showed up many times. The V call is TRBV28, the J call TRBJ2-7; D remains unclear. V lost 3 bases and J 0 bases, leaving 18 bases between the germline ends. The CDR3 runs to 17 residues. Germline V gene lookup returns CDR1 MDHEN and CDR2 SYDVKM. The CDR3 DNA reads TGTGCCAGCAGTTTTAGGTTAGGTCTTCCAAGCTCCTACGAGCAGTACTTC. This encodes CASSFRLGLPSSYEQYF.

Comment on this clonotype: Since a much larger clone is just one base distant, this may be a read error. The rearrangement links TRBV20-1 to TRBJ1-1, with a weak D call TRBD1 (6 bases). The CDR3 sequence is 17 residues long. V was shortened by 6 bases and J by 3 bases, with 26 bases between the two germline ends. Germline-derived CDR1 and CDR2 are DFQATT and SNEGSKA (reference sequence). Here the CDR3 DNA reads TGCAGTGCCCCCCCTGTGGGCCTTGGGGGGCCGGACACTGAAGCTTTCTTT. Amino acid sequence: CSAPPVGLGGPDTEAFF.

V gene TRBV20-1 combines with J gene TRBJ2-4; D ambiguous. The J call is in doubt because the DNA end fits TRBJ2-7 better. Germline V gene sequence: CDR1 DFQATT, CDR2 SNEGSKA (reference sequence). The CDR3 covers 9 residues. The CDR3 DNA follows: TGCAGTGCTGGCTACGAGCAGTACTTC. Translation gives CSAGYEQYF.

CDR3 sequence: CSARTGPGEGTQYF. CDR3 coding DNA: TGCAGTGCTAGAACGGGACCAGGGGAAGGGACCCAGTACTTC. The V and J genes are TRBV20-1 and TRBJ2-5; D is possibly TRBD1 (6 bases). The ends were cut back, 2 bases at V and 7 bases at J, with 17 bases in the middle. The CDR3 is 14 amino acids. Germline loops: CDR1 DFQATT, CDR2 SNEGSKA (reference sequence).

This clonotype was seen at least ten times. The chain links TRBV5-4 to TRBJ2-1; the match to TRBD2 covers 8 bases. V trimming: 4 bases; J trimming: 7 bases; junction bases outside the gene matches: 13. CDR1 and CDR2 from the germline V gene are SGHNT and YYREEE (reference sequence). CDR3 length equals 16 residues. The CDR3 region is CASSMGLVRNSNEQFF. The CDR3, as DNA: TGTGCCAGCAGCATGGGACTAGTTAGGAACTCAAATGAGCAGTTCTTC.

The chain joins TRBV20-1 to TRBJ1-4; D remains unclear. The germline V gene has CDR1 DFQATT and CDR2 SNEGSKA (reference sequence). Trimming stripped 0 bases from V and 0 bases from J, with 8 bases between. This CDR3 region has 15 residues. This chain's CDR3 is CSARDLSTTNEKLFF. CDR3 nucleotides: TGCAGTGCTAGAGATCTCAGTACAACTAATGAAAAACTGTTTTTT.

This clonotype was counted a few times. The CDR3 here is CSAREQGNTEAFF. DNA for the CDR3: TGCAGTGCTAGAGAACAGGGTAACACTGAAGCTTTCTTT. The genes are TRBV20-1 and TRBJ1-1, with D possibly being TRBD1 (6 bases). This CDR3 has 13 amino acids. CDR1 is DFQATT, CDR2 SNEGSKA, per germline (reference sequence). The germline V and J ends were trimmed by 0 bases and 2 bases, with 7 bases remaining between them.

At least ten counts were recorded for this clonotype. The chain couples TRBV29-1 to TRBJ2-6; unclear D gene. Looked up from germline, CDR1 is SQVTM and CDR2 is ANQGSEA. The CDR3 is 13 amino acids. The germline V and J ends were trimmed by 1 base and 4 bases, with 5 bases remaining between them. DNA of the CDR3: TGCAGCGTTGAAGGGCGAGGGGCCAACGTCCTGACTTTC. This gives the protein CSVEGRGANVLTF.

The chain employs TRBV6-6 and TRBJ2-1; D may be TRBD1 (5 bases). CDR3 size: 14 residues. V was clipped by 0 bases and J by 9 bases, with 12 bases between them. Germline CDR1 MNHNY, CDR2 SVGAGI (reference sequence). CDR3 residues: CASSYSAHRFEQFF. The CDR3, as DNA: TGTGCCAGCAGTTACTCGGCACACAGGTTTGAGCAGTTCTTC.

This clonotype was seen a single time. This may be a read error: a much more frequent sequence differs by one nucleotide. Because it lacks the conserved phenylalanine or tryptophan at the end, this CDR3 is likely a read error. DNA for the CDR3: TGCAGCGGGGGTGGGGCAGATACGCAGTATTTG. This gives the protein CSGGGADTQYL. The gene calls are TRBV29-1 and TRBJ2-3; D gene ambiguous. Trimming shortened V by 7 bases and J by 4 bases, and 9 bases separated the two germline ends. This CDR3 has 11 amino acids. CDR1 is SQVTM, CDR2 ANQGSEA, per germline.

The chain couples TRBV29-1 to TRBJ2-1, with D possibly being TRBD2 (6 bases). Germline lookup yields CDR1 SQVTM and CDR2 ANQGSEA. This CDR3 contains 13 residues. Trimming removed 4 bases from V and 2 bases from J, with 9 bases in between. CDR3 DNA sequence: TGCAGCGTTGCGGGACTCCCCTACAATGAGCAGTTCTTC. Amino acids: CSVAGLPYNEQFF.

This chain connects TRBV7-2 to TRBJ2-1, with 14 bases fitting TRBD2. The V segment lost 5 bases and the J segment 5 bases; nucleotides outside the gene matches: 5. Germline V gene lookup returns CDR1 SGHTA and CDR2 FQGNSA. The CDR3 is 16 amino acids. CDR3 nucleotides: TGTGCCAGCAGCATCGGACTAGCGGGAGGCAACAATGAGCAGTTCTTC. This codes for CASSIGLAGGNNEQFF.

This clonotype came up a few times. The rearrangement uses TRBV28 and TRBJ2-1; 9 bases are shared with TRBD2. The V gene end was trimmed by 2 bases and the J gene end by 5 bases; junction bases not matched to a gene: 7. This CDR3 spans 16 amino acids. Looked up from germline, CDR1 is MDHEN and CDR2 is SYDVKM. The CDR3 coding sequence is TGTGCCAGCAGTTTAAGGCGGGGGGGCCGTGACAATGAGCAGTTCTTC. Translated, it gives CASSLRRGGRDNEQFF. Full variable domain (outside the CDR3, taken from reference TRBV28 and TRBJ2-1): DVKVTQSSRYLVKRTGEKVFLECVQDMDHENMFWYRQDPGLGLRLIYFSYDVKMKEKGDIPEGYSVSREKKERFSLILESASTNQTSMYLCASSLRRGGRDNEQFFGPGTRLTVL.

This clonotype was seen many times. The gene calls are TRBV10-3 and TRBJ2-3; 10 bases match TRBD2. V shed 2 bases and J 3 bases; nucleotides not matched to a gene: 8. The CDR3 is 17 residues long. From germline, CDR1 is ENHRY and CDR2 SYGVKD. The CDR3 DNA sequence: TGTGCCATCAGTGAGATACCACTAGCGGGGTCAACAGATACGCAGTATTTT. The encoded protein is CAISEIPLAGSTDTQYF.